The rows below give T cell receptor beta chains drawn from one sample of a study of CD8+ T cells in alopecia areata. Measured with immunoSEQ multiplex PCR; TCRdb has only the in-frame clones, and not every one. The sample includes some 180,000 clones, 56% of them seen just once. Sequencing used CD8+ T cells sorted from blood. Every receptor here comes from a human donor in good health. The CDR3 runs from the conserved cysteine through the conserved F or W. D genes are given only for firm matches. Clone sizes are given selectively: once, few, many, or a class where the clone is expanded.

cdr3_aa: CASSLKGTEAFF; cdr3_nt: TGTGCCAGCAGCCTGAAGGGCACTGAAGCTTTCTTT; d_call: .; clone_size: few; j_call: TRBJ1-1; v_call: TRBV27
cdr3_aa: CASSSGQGNTEAFF; cdr3_nt: TGTGCCAGCAGCTCGGGACAGGGGAACACTGAAGCTTTCTTT; d_call: TRBD1; clone_size: .; j_call: TRBJ1-1; v_call: TRBV13
cdr3_aa: CASSQAQALAEAFF; cdr3_nt: TGCGCCAGCAGCCAAGCTCAAGCTCTGGCTGAAGCTTTCTTT; d_call: .; clone_size: .; j_call: TRBJ1-1; v_call: TRBV4-1
cdr3_aa: CASSEGTNQPQHF; cdr3_nt: TGTGCCAGCAGTGAGGGAACCAATCAGCCCCAGCATTTT; d_call: .; clone_size: .; j_call: TRBJ1-5; v_call: TRBV25-1
cdr3_aa: CAIAAGDISYNEQFF; cdr3_nt: TGTGCCATCGCAGCGGGGGATATCTCCTACAATGAGCAGTTCTTC; d_call: TRBD2; clone_size: many; j_call: TRBJ2-1; v_call: TRBV10-3
cdr3_aa: CSVPSRAQHNEQFF; cdr3_nt: TGCAGCGTTCCCTCCCGGGCCCAACACAATGAGCAGTTCTTC; d_call: .; clone_size: few; j_call: TRBJ2-1; v_call: TRBV29-1
cdr3_aa: CASSSGLLSYEQYF; cdr3_nt: TGTGCCAGCAGCTCGGGACTGTTATCCTACGAGCAGTACTTC; d_call: .; clone_size: .; j_call: TRBJ2-7; v_call: TRBV5-6
cdr3_aa: CASSYSETGLTEAFF; cdr3_nt: TGTGCCAGCAGTTACTCAGAGACAGGGTTAACTGAAGCTTTCTTT; d_call: TRBD1; clone_size: .; j_call: TRBJ1-1; v_call: TRBV6-5
cdr3_aa: CASSESSLRGTDTQYF; cdr3_nt: TGTGCCAGCAGTGAAAGCAGTCTCCGGGGGACAGATACGCAGTATTTT; d_call: .; clone_size: .; j_call: TRBJ2-3; v_call: TRBV2
cdr3_aa: CASSEGLLSYNEQFF; cdr3_nt: TGTGCCAGCAGTGAAGGCCTCCTCTCCTACAATGAGCAGTTCTTC; d_call: .; clone_size: .; j_call: TRBJ2-1; v_call: TRBV2
cdr3_aa: CASSITGGAGELFF; cdr3_nt: TGTGCCAGCAGCATCACGGGGGGGGCCGGGGAGCTGTTTTTT; d_call: TRBD2; clone_size: medium-sized; j_call: TRBJ2-2; v_call: TRBV13
cdr3_aa: CASSLRTGYGYTF; cdr3_nt: TGTGCCAGCAGTTTACGGACAGGGTATGGCTACACCTTC; d_call: TRBD1; clone_size: .; j_call: TRBJ1-2; v_call: TRBV27
cdr3_aa: CASRTPLGRSSYEQYF; cdr3_nt: TGTGCCAGCAGAACCCCACTCGGACGTAGCTCCTACGAGCAGTACTTC; d_call: .; clone_size: .; j_call: TRBJ2-7; v_call: TRBV27
cdr3_aa: CASSLSGGGNEQFF; cdr3_nt: TGTGCCAGCAGCCTTAGCGGGGGTGGGAATGAGCAGTTCTTC; d_call: TRBD2; clone_size: .; j_call: TRBJ2-1; v_call: TRBV6-1
cdr3_aa: CASSPAPGGSTEAFF; cdr3_nt: TGTGCCAGCAGTCCCGCGCCAGGCGGGAGCACTGAAGCTTTCTTT; d_call: .; clone_size: once; j_call: TRBJ1-1; v_call: TRBV27